The 19 T cell receptor beta chains presented below share a single source sample, sequenced in a study of breast tumors, draining lymph nodes, adjacent tissues. The lymph nodes were axillary draining lymph nodes from breast cancer patients. TCRdb ran MiXCR on the multiplex PCR reads and lists one entry per CDR3 protein. Among more than 250,000 distinct CDR3 sequences listed, around 30% were seen once. Sequencing used axillary lymph node tissue. The receptors derive from a female donor with breast cancer. Some clones in this sample may be carry-over from other donors' samples.

Concerning this clonotype: This could be a read error, since a much larger clone is one nucleotide away. This sequence joins TRBV6-1 and TRBJ2-7; 10 nucleotides match TRBD2. The CDR3 loop spans 18 amino acids. Germline V lookup: CDR1 MNHNS, CDR2 SASEGT. The CDR3 loop reads CASSYPLAGALVGYKQYF. CDR3 in DNA: TGTGCCAGCAGTTATCCCCTAGCGGGAGCGTTGGTAGGCTACAAGCAGTACTTC.

A note on this clonotype: This may come from a read error, since a much larger clone is one base off. This chain links TRBV28 with TRBJ1-4; D remains ambiguous. The V gene's germline CDR1 is MDHEN and CDR2 SYDVKM. The CDR3 length is 15 residues. The CDR3 DNA reads TGTGCCGGCAGTAACTACGAAGCAACTAATGAAAAACTGTTTTTT. This encodes CAGSNYEATNEKLFF. Based on the CDR3 plus reference TRBV28 and TRBJ1-4, the full variable domain is DVKVTQSSRYLVKRTGEKVFLECVQDMDHENMFWYRQDPGLGLRLIYFSYDVKMKEKGDIPEGYSVSREKKERFSLILESASTNQTSMYLCAGSNYEATNEKLFFGSGTQLSVL.

This clonotype was picked up many times. This chain joins TRBV20-1 and TRBJ2-2; D ambiguous. This CDR3 has 12 residues. The V end lost 3 bases, the J end lost 6 bases, and 8 bases lay between the germline ends. Germline CDR1 reads DFQATT; CDR2 reads SNEGSKA (reference sequence). CDR3 nucleotides: TGCAGTGCTAGGATCGGCCCCGGGGAGCTGTTTTTT. It encodes CSARIGPGELFF.

This clonotype was picked up many times. The gene calls are TRBV15 and TRBJ2-1; D is undetermined. This CDR3 has 15 residues. Germline V CDR1 and CDR2: LNHNV, YYDKDF (reference sequence). Deletions cut 1 base from V and 1 base from J, with 8 bases between. This CDR3 reads CATSRGGHSYNEQFF. As DNA, the CDR3 is TGTGCCACCAGCAGAGGAGGTCATTCCTACAATGAGCAGTTCTTC. The entire variable domain, with the rest obtained from reference TRBV15 and TRBJ2-1, is as follows: DAMVIQNPRYQVTQFGKPVTLSCSQTLNHNVMYWYQQKSSQAPKLLFHYYDKDFNNEADTPDNFQSRRPNTSFCFLDIRSPGLGDTAMYLCATSRGGHSYNEQFFGPGTRLTVL.

The table lists this clonotype with many counts. The chain uses TRBV4-1 and TRBJ2-2; 9 nucleotides align to TRBD1. CDR3 size: 16 residues. Germline V gene sequence: CDR1 MGHRA, CDR2 YSYEKL. Trimming cost V 3 bases and J 5 bases; bases outside gene matches: 7. CDR3: CASSHTGTGFTGELFF. Written as DNA, the CDR3 is TGCGCCAGCAGCCATACCGGGACAGGGTTTACCGGGGAGCTGTTTTTT.

This clonotype turned up a few times. A read error may be the cause here, since a much bigger clone is one base away. The J gene is TRBJ1-6, the V gene TRBV11-3; D possibly corresponds to TRBD1 (5 bases). Germline loops: CDR1 SGHNT, CDR2 YENEEA. Trimming took 3 bases from V and 9 from J, leaving 12 bases between them. CDR3 length equals 14 residues. The CDR3: CASSLGDRSSPLHF. Written as DNA, the CDR3 is TGTGCCAGCAGCTTGGGGGATAGGTCTTCACCCCTCCACTTT. The full variable domain, in which reference TRBV11-3 and TRBJ1-6 provide the parts outside the CDR3, is EAGVVQSPRYKIIEKKQPVAFWCNPISGHNTLYWYLQNLGQGPELLIRYENEEAVDDSQLPKDRFSAERLKGVDSTLKIQPAELGDSAVYLCASSLGDRSSPLHFGNGTRLTVT.

The chain combines TRBV7-9 with TRBJ2-2; 9 bases agree with TRBD2. The V gene's germline CDR1 is SEHNR and CDR2 FQNEAQ (reference sequence). The CDR3 runs to 16 residues. V was clipped by 3 bases and J by 3 bases; unmatched bases: 5. The CDR3 DNA sequence: TGTGCCAGCAGCTTGGGTTTAGCGGGAGACACCGGGGAGCTGTTTTTT. This encodes CASSLGLAGDTGELFF.

On this clonotype itself: Being one base from a much bigger clone, this may be a read error. The rearrangement links TRBV20-1 to TRBJ1-4; 7 nucleotides match TRBD1. The junction had 9 bases not matched to a gene; V was cut back by 0 bases and J by 14 bases. This CDR3 has 13 residues. CDR1 DFQATT and CDR2 SNEGSKA come from the germline V gene (reference sequence). DNA for the CDR3: TGCAGTGCTAGAGAGATTCGGGGCAGGGGGCTGTTTTTT. Its translation: CSAREIRGRGLFF.

This clonotype showed up many times. An end of the junction differs from the germline gene, which may be a read error. V usage is TRBV12-3 or TRBV12-4 and J usage is TRBJ1-2, with D tentatively TRBD1 (5 bases). CDR3 length: 11 residues. The CDR3 DNA is TGCGCCAGCAGTCTAGGGGACGGCTACACCTTC. Protein sequence: CASSLGDGYTF.

In its sample, this clonotype was seen many times. The J gene is TRBJ2-3, the V gene TRBV5-1, with 8 bases lining up with TRBD2. This CDR3 is built from 13 residues. J was trimmed by 14 bases and V by 2 bases; bases with no gene match: 10. Per germline, CDR1 SGHRS and CDR2 YFSETQ. CDR3 nucleotides: TGCGCCAGCAGCTTCGGGGACGGGAGGGCCCGGTATTTT. This translates into CASSFGDGRARYF.

This clonotype appeared many times. The V gene is TRBV6-1, the J gene TRBJ2-7; D ambiguous. Germline lookup yields CDR1 MNHNS and CDR2 SASEGT. Between the trimmed V and J ends, which lost 0 bases and 7 bases, there was a span of 10 bases. The CDR3 extends over 13 amino acids. The CDR3 region has the DNA TGTGCCAGCAGTGAAGCCTTGGCGCGGGAGCAGTACTTC. Translating gives CASSEALAREQYF.

This clonotype was seen more than once but under ten times. Since the CDR3 does not end with the conserved phenylalanine or tryptophan, this likely comes from a read error. The limits of the CDR3 on the DNA are not certain, so only TCRdb's listed CDR3 is given. The rearrangement uses TRBV10-1 and TRBJ2-6; TRBD1 is taken as the D call from the table, unchecked against the DNA. The CDR3 spans 8 amino acids, including both terminal residues. CDR1 and CDR2 from the germline V gene are WNHNN and SYGVQD (reference sequence). CDR3 region: CARGGVTS.

This clonotype was observed at least ten times. The CDR3 DNA sequence: TGTGCCAGCAGTTTCCTAAAGGACAGGGTCTACGAGCAGTACTTC. Encoded protein: CASSFLKDRVYEQYF. The chain links TRBV12-3 or TRBV12-4 to TRBJ2-7, with TRBD1 matching over 8 bases. The CDR3 loop spans 15 amino acids. Trimming cost V 3 bases and J 3 bases; bases outside gene matches: 7.

Notes on this clonotype: A much larger clone differs from this one at a single base, so this may be a read error. CDR3 sequence: CSASFKGLQTSYNSPLHF. CDR3 in DNA: TGCAGTGCTAGTTTCAAGGGGCTGCAGACCTCCTATAATTCACCCCTCCACTTT. The rearrangement joins TRBV20-1 to TRBJ1-6; perhaps TRBD1 as D (5 bases). Germline V gene lookup returns CDR1 DFQATT and CDR2 SNEGSKA (reference sequence). CDR3 length: 18 amino acids. The V end was cut by 3 bases, the J end by 0 bases, with 18 bases between.

This clonotype was picked up a small number of times. At one boundary the junction diverges from the germline segment, which might be a read error. The chain employs TRBV28 and TRBJ2-1, with D perhaps matching TRBD2 (6 bases). From germline, CDR1 is MDHEN and CDR2 SYDVKM. The CDR3 is 14 amino acids. The CDR3 bases are TGTGCCAGCACGGGTCTAGCGTCCTTCAATGAGCAGTTCTTC. As protein: CASTGLASFNEQFF.

This clonotype came up many times. The rearrangement joins TRBV7-6 to TRBJ1-5, with 10 bases identical to TRBD1. The V segment lost 4 bases and the J segment 5 bases; nucleotides outside the gene matches: 5. Germline V gene sequence: CDR1 SGHVS, CDR2 FNYEAQ. CDR3 size: 15 residues. This chain's CDR3 is CASSSGTGVDQPQHF. The CDR3 DNA is TGTGCCAGCAGCTCCGGGACAGGGGTCGATCAGCCCCAGCATTTT.

The chain uses TRBV20-1 and TRBJ2-2; D uncertain. CDR1 is DFQATT and CDR2 is SNEGSKA in the germline V gene (reference sequence). V was clipped by 3 bases and J by 6 bases, with 11 bases between them. The CDR3 consists of 13 residues. CDR3 amino acids: CSASAFGPGELFF. DNA of the CDR3: TGCAGTGCTAGCGCCTTTGGTCCCGGGGAGCTGTTTTTT.

In the case of this clonotype: Relative to the germline gene, one junction end is altered; a read error may explain this. This chain joins TRBV9 and TRBJ2-5; D gene ambiguous. Looked up from germline, CDR1 is SGDLS and CDR2 is YYNGEE. The CDR3 runs 13 residues. The CDR3 DNA reads TGTGCCAGCAGCGTAGGGGCCGAAGAGACCCAGTGCTTC. Translated: CASSVGAEETQCF. Full variable domain (missing parts from reference TRBV9 and TRBJ2-5): DSGVTQTPKHLITATGQRVTLRCSPRSGDLSVYWYQQSLDQGLQFLIQYYNGEERAKGNILERFSAQQFPDLHSELNLSSLELGDSALYFCASSVGAEETQCFGPGTRLLVL.

This clonotype appeared many times. CDR3 residues: CASSVGREEYF. The CDR3 DNA is TGTGCCAGCAGTGTAGGCAGGGAGGAGTACTTC. This rearrangement joins TRBV2 to TRBJ2-7; D is perhaps TRBD2 (6 bases). Germline values: CDR1 SNHLY, CDR2 FYNNEI. The CDR3 is 11 amino acids. Trimming took 4 bases from V and 11 from J, leaving 12 bases between them.